This T cell receptor beta chain was retrieved from a study of blood T cell repertoires in COVID-19. Here immunoSEQ multiplex PCR was the method, and the copy in TCRdb shows in-frame clones only, minus some. The sample carries 150,000 to 200,000 clones, about nine tenths recorded once. V shed 3 bases and J shed 0 bases, with 5 bases lying between them. This CDR3 has 13 residues. CDR1 and CDR2 (germline): KGHSH, LQKENI. This rearrangement joins TRBV18 to TRBJ1-1; unclear D gene. The sample was peripheral blood. The clonotype was recovered from a man between 60 and 70 years old with active or convalescent COVID-19. The CDR3 protein is CASSPILNTEAFF. The CDR3 DNA reads as TGTGCCAGCTCACCTATATTGAACACTGAAGCTTTCTTT.